Presented here are 8 T cell receptor beta chains from one specimen sequenced in a study of blood T cells in healthy people across ages. Combining a sample-barcoded 5' primer with a J-beta primer mix, a second PCR ran for 7 to 11 cycles. One entry per CDR3 protein, called by TCRdb with MiXCR from the 5' RACE reads. The table has roughly 720,000 distinct CDR3 sequences, roughly 50% seen once; the top ten hold roughly two fifths. The sample was blood. The source is a man at least 80 years old in good health.

The rearrangement links TRBV20-1 to TRBJ1-1, with D perhaps TRBD1 (5 bases). The CDR3 contains 14 residues. V lost 6 bases and J 1 base, leaving 15 bases between the germline ends. The germline gives CDR1 DFQATT, CDR2 SNEGSKA (reference sequence). The chain's CDR3 is CSAPFGQGNTEAFF. In nucleotides, the CDR3 is TGCAGTGCCCCTTTTGGCCAGGGGAACACTGAAGCTTTCTTT.

CDR3 nucleotide sequence: TGCAGTGCCCGTCCGAGCGGGGGGGCCACCTACAATGAGCAGTTCTTC. It codes for CSARPSGGATYNEQFF. This chain links TRBV20-1 with TRBJ2-1, with 10 bases aligning to TRBD2. V was pared by 6 bases and J by 2 bases, with 10 bases of the junction left unmatched. This CDR3 region has 16 residues. The V gene's germline CDR1 is DFQATT and CDR2 SNEGSKA (reference sequence).

The genes are TRBV12-3 or TRBV12-4 and TRBJ1-6, with 8 bases identical to TRBD1. With V trimmed by 6 bases and J by 7 bases, 8 bases remained unmatched. The CDR3 spans 15 residues. Written as DNA, the CDR3 is TGTGCCAGCAGCTCCGGACAGGGTGGGAATTCACCCCTCCACTTT. Translation: CASSSGQGGNSPLHF.

This clonotype was seen more than once but under ten times. The chain carries TRBV29-1 and TRBJ2-7, with D possibly TRBD1 on 6 matching bases. The germline V gene encodes CDR1 SQVTM and CDR2 ANQGSEA. The length of the CDR3 is 15 residues. Trimming took 6 bases from V and 0 from J, leaving 18 bases between them. CDR3 amino acids: CSVGRGSASSYEQYF. In DNA form, the CDR3 reads TGCAGCGTCGGAAGGGGGTCGGCAAGCTCCTACGAGCAGTACTTC.

The rearrangement uses TRBV5-1 and TRBJ2-2, with D perhaps TRBD2 (6 bases). CDR1 is SGHRS and CDR2 is YFSETQ in the germline V gene. Trimming removed 2 bases at V and 2 bases at J, with 7 bases between. The CDR3 has 14 amino acids. CDR3: CASSFGGNTGELFF. The CDR3 nucleotides are TGCGCCAGCAGCTTCGGGGGTAACACCGGGGAGCTGTTTTTT. Using reference TRBV5-1 and TRBJ2-2 for the parts outside the CDR3, the full variable domain is KAGVTQTPRYLIKTRGQQVTLSCSPISGHRSVSWYQQTPGQGLQFLFEYFSETQRNKGNFPGRFSGRQFSNSRSEMNVSTLELGDSALYLCASSFGGNTGELFFGEGSRLTVL.

The chain employs TRBV3-1 and TRBJ2-1; maybe TRBD2 (5 bases). Trimming removed 5 bases at V and 13 bases at J, with 15 bases between. Germline CDR1 and CDR2: LGHDT and YNNKEL (reference sequence). The CDR3 spans 12 residues. CDR3 sequence: CASSGPGTGQFF. For the CDR3, the DNA is TGTGCCAGCAGCGGACCCGGTACGGGACAGTTCTTC.

This clonotype was observed a handful of times. This chain links TRBV4-1 with TRBJ2-7, with D maybe TRBD2 (5 bases). This CDR3 is 16 amino acids long. The V end was cut by 0 bases, the J end by 0 bases, with 12 bases between. Per germline, CDR1 MGHRA and CDR2 YSYEKL. The CDR3 here is CASSQEASIASYEQYF. CDR3 DNA sequence: TGCGCCAGCAGCCAAGAGGCTAGCATCGCCTCCTACGAGCAGTACTTC.

The chain combines TRBV20-1 with TRBJ2-1; D gene unclear. The germline V and J ends were trimmed by 3 bases and 0 bases, with 15 bases remaining between them. The germline V gene encodes CDR1 DFQATT and CDR2 SNEGSKA (reference sequence). The CDR3 is 16 residues long. CDR3 loop: CSASKIDGFSYNEQFF. The DNA for the CDR3 is TGCAGTGCTAGTAAGATCGACGGCTTCTCCTACAATGAGCAGTTCTTC.